The 5 T cell receptor beta chains presented below share a single source sample, sequenced in a study of control samples from healthy donors and cancer patients. Using immunoSEQ multiplex PCR, the repertoire was profiled, and TCRdb retains in-frame clones only, with some absent. The profile shows over 150,000 clones, approximately 94% of them singletons. Sample: blood. The receptors shown here come from a man between 40 and 49 years old in good health.

The chain is built from TRBV27 and TRBJ2-7, with 9 bases identical to TRBD1. This CDR3 is built from 16 residues. Germline CDR1 reads MNHEY; CDR2 reads SMNVEV (reference sequence). V lost 1 base and J lost 4; bases outside the gene matches: 8. The CDR3 spells CASSLFGGQGFYEQYF. DNA for the CDR3: TGTGCCAGCAGTTTATTTGGGGGACAGGGTTTTTACGAGCAGTACTTC.

V usage is TRBV27 and J usage is TRBJ1-6; D not resolved. Germline assignment: CDR1 MNHEY and CDR2 SMNVEV (reference sequence). V lost 6 bases to trimming and J lost 6 bases, with 12 bases between them. This CDR3 has 14 residues. The CDR3 bases are TGTGCCAGCAGGGAAAATCTGGGTAATTCACCCCTCCACTTT. This encodes CASRENLGNSPLHF.

This clone was observed a single time. The J gene is TRBJ2-5, the V gene TRBV3-1 (or the pseudogene TRBV3-2); the D gene is possibly TRBD2 (6 bases). This CDR3 spans 13 amino acids. V lost 4 bases, J lost 1 base, and 7 bases lay in between. From germline, CDR1 is LGHDT and CDR2 YNNKEL (reference sequence). In nucleotides, the CDR3 is TGTGCCAGCAGCCGGGGACTCCAAGAGACCCAGTACTTC. This gives the protein CASSRGLQETQYF.

The chain combines TRBV5-6 with TRBJ1-4; TRBD1 matches 7 bases. Germline V lookup: CDR1 SGHDT, CDR2 YYEEEE. The trim removed 0 bases at V and 0 bases at J, leaving 8 bases unmatched. The CDR3 runs 18 residues. The CDR3 here is CASSLGDSRVATNEKLFF. CDR3 coding DNA: TGTGCCAGCAGCTTGGGGGACAGTCGCGTTGCAACTAATGAAAAACTGTTTTTT.

This chain joins TRBV5-1 and TRBJ1-4; 8 nucleotides line up with TRBD1. In germline, CDR1 is SGHRS, CDR2 YFSETQ. The CDR3 has 15 amino acids. The trim removed 0 bases at V and 5 bases at J, leaving 3 bases unmatched. The CDR3 DNA follows: TGCGCCAGCAGCTTGGGACAGGGGAACAATGAAAAACTGTTTTTT. Translation gives CASSLGQGNNEKLFF. The full variable domain, its missing parts supplied by reference TRBV5-1 and TRBJ1-4, is KAGVTQTPRYLIKTRGQQVTLSCSPISGHRSVSWYQQTPGQGLQFLFEYFSETQRNKGNFPGRFSGRQFSNSRSEMNVSTLELGDSALYLCASSLGQGNNEKLFFGSGTQLSVL.